This T cell receptor (beta chain) was observed in a study of shared clonotypes between healthy human individuals. In the CD4+ fraction, cells were divided into CD45RA+ naive and CD45RA-negative memory subsets. This clone has just one count. The CDR3 runs 13 residues. Per the germline V gene, CDR1 is GTSNPN and CDR2 is SVGIG (reference sequence). The trim removed 2 bases at V and 3 bases at J, leaving 3 bases unmatched. Replicate PCRs from sorted subsets contained around 200 ng DNA, which is 30,000 to 35,000 T cell genomes. Clones were read by immunoSEQ multiplex PCR, and TCRdb kept only the in-frame ones, dropping some. The sample shows some 1.5 million clones, around 98% of them seen only once.

Sequenced sample: naive CD4+ T cells sorted from blood. The sample's subset: CD45RA+ positively selected. This chain links TRBV30 with TRBJ2-5, with TRBD2 matching 7 bases. This sequence originates from a man between 25 and 39 years old in good health. In DNA, the CDR3 is TGTGCCTGGAGTCCTAGCGGAAAAGAGACCCAGTACTTC. Residues: CAWSPSGKETQYF. Combining the CDR3 with reference TRBV30 and TRBJ2-5 gives the whole variable domain SQTIHQWPATLVQPVGSPLSLECTVEGTSNPNLYWYRQAAGRGLQLLFYSVGIGQISSEVPQNLSASRPQDRQFILSSKKLLLSDSGFYLCAWSPSGKETQYFGPGTRLLVL.